These T cell receptor beta chains were read from a single sample in a study of control samples from healthy donors and cancer patients. Profiling relied on immunoSEQ multiplex PCR, and the TCRdb table lists in-frame clones only, not all of them. The sample has tens of thousands of clones, around 93% seen once. The source material was PBMCs. These receptors were taken from a woman aged 40 to 49 with head and neck cancer. CDR3s include the opening cysteine and the closing phenylalanine or tryptophan.

len: 16
j_gene: TRBJ2-2
v_gene: TRBV7-8
CDR3aa: CASSLAPGGRTGELFF

len: 15
j_gene: TRBJ1-2
v_gene: TRBV6-5
CDR3aa: CASRNDRGLGYGYTF

len: 15
j_gene: TRBJ2-7
v_gene: TRBV23-1
CDR3aa: CASSRPDLIFYEQYF

len: 18
j_gene: TRBJ2-4
v_gene: TRBV5-1
CDR3aa: CASSLVASGYLAKNIQYF

len: 14
j_gene: TRBJ1-4
v_gene: TRBV7-9
CDR3aa: CASTSGRLNEKLFF

len: 15
j_gene: TRBJ2-5
v_gene: TRBV28
CDR3aa: CASSFGGGIQETQYF

len: 15
j_gene: TRBJ2-3
v_gene: TRBV6-5
CDR3aa: CASSATRASTDTQYF

len: 18
j_gene: TRBJ1-5
v_gene: TRBV15
CDR3aa: CATSRDPGQSYSNQPQHF

len: 14
j_gene: TRBJ1-1
v_gene: TRBV7-9
CDR3aa: CASSLTGGHTEAFF

len: 13
j_gene: TRBJ2-1
v_gene: TRBV12-3/TRBV12-4
CDR3aa: CASSFRPYNEQFF

len: 15
j_gene: TRBJ1-1
v_gene: TRBV6-5
CDR3aa: CASTKTAGMNTEAFF

len: 19
j_gene: TRBJ2-3
v_gene: TRBV5-1
CDR3aa: CASSPEGLAGSPSTDTQYF

len: 15
j_gene: TRBJ2-1
v_gene: TRBV13
CDR3aa: CASSLMSGKDNEQFF

len: 16
j_gene: TRBJ1-2
v_gene: TRBV25-1
CDR3aa: CASSESQGRGRWGYTF

len: 13
j_gene: TRBJ1-2
v_gene: TRBV6-5
CDR3aa: CASSSDRSYGYTF

len: 16
j_gene: TRBJ2-7
v_gene: TRBV14
CDR3aa: CASSQDRSGGSYEQYF

len: 16
j_gene: TRBJ1-3
v_gene: TRBV5-4
CDR3aa: CASSPSGASSGNTIYF

len: 13
j_gene: TRBJ2-7
v_gene: TRBV10-1
CDR3aa: CASSSTGPYEQYF

len: 11
j_gene: TRBJ2-5
v_gene: TRBV20-1
CDR3aa: CSDSRGETQYF

len: 16
j_gene: TRBJ1-2
v_gene: TRBV19
CDR3aa: CASSIAGTGGHYGYTF

len: 14
j_gene: TRBJ2-3
v_gene: TRBV9
CDR3aa: CASSVFGPRDTQYF